Listed below are T cell receptor beta chains from one sample, sequenced in a study of blood T cell repertoires in COVID-19. Sequencing was performed with immunoSEQ multiplex PCR; in TCRdb, only in-frame clones are kept and a portion is missing. This table holds 45,000 to 65,000 clones, roughly four fifths found once. The material sequenced was peripheral blood. The source of these receptors is a woman aged 55-70 years with acute or convalescent COVID-19. The conserved cysteine and the conserved F or W are not part of the CDR3 here. Clone size is shown for a subset of rows, as once, few, many or a class of expanded clone.

CDR3 protein	V gene	J gene	clone size
ASSGTGAQPLH	TRBV3-1/TRBV3-2	TRBJ1-6	NA
ASSDRGQADTQY	TRBV11-3	TRBJ2-3	NA
ASNDRGGVNTEAF	TRBV10-2	TRBJ1-1	NA
ASSPYGQPGQPYT	TRBV28	TRBJ1-2	NA
ASSKSSPTTGNYGYT	TRBV21-1	TRBJ1-2	once
ASSLGPVSNQPQH	TRBV7-2	TRBJ1-5	NA
ASRNTGYSSGNTIY	TRBV2	TRBJ1-3	NA
ASSYAGGRNYEQY	TRBV6-5	TRBJ2-7	NA
ASTVSPGINSGNTIY	TRBV5-1	TRBJ1-3	NA
ASSSRGSNEQF	TRBV19	TRBJ2-1	NA
ASSLLAGGASEQF	TRBV5-1	TRBJ2-1	NA
SASAREWGTDTQY	TRBV20-1	TRBJ2-3	NA
ASSIFGDWTEAF	TRBV19	TRBJ1-1	NA
ASSLAHRLSGNTIY	TRBV7-6	TRBJ1-3	NA
ASSRGGGRTGTYNEQF	TRBV7-3	TRBJ2-1	NA
ASSFSGGYEQY	TRBV5-6	TRBJ2-7	NA
ASSLLGQGTSGANVLT	TRBV6-6	TRBJ2-6	NA
ASSPRSGGMVYNEQF	TRBV5-1	TRBJ2-1	NA
ASSSKGLADNEQF	TRBV5-8	TRBJ2-1	NA
ASSSRDYLFPPREQY	TRBV6-2/TRBV6-3	TRBJ2-7	NA
ASKFGVSSYEQY	TRBV27	TRBJ2-7	NA
SVKYGSDIQY	TRBV29-1	TRBJ2-4	NA
ASSFGEYTGSSPLH	TRBV5-1	TRBJ1-6	once
ASSLGASAAADTQY	TRBV5-5	TRBJ2-3	NA
ASSFYQETQY	TRBV7-2	TRBJ2-5	NA
ASSLRADNEKLF	TRBV5-1	TRBJ1-4	NA
ASSLQGRNTEAF	TRBV27	TRBJ1-1	NA
ASGEGEQF	TRBV2	TRBJ2-1	NA
ASSPGLAGSLHEQF	TRBV7-9	TRBJ2-1	NA
ASRPGAFITEAF	TRBV5-1	TRBJ1-1	NA
ASRSDRGIFAEAF	TRBV5-4	TRBJ1-1	NA
ASSLGGQGNTGELF	TRBV5-4	TRBJ2-2	NA
ASSLTAGTEAF	TRBV9	TRBJ1-1	NA
ASSYEGVNNEKLF	TRBV19	TRBJ1-4	NA
AWSRQNSPLH	TRBV30	TRBJ1-6	NA
ASSGSKKETQY	TRBV9	TRBJ2-5	NA
ASSRREGYNEQF	TRBV7-2	TRBJ2-1	few
ASSLEQGPQH	TRBV5-4	TRBJ1-5	NA
ASRALPGLAGPYQETQY	TRBV6-4	TRBJ2-5	NA
ASIRGVGNTIY	TRBV6-6	TRBJ1-3	NA
ASRTSGAYNSPLH	TRBV11-1	TRBJ1-6	NA
AIRRDGGTQETQY	TRBV10-3	TRBJ2-5	NA
ASSGANTLALAGYEQY	TRBV2	TRBJ2-7	NA
ASSDGNLDNEQF	TRBV10-1	TRBJ2-1	NA
ASGDSYPARDTQY	TRBV5-1	TRBJ2-3	NA
ASSQETGETYNSPLH	TRBV4-2	TRBJ1-6	few
ASIPRTANTGELF	TRBV2	TRBJ2-2	NA
SVEETGIGETQY	TRBV29-1	TRBJ2-5	few
ASSQVLTGPMNTEAF	TRBV4-1	TRBJ1-1	NA
ASSLEGRTEAF	TRBV11-2	TRBJ1-1	NA